This is a list of T cell receptor beta chains from one sample in a study of CD8+ T cells in alopecia areata. Measured with immunoSEQ multiplex PCR; TCRdb has only the in-frame clones, and not every one. This table has about 130,000 clones, 45% to 65% appearing once. The specimen comprised CD4+ T cells sorted from blood, sampled at week 0. These receptors were collected from a human donor with alopecia areata. Each CDR3 is given with its conserved first and last residue. Fields, in order: D gene, clone size, J gene, V gene, CDR3 DNA, CDR3 protein. D genes are given only for firm matches. Rows give clone size only sometimes, using once, few, many, or a class for an expanded clone.

d_call: -
clone_size: -
j_call: TRBJ1-1
v_call: TRBV25-1
cdr3_nt: TGTGCCAGCAAAAGGGGGGCTGGTACTGAAGCTTTCTTT
cdr3_aa: CASKRGAGTEAFF

d_call: -
clone_size: -
j_call: TRBJ1-2
v_call: TRBV4-1
cdr3_nt: TGCGCCAGCAGCCAAGATCCTAATGCCGCTAACTATGGCTACACCTTC
cdr3_aa: CASSQDPNAANYGYTF

d_call: TRBD1
clone_size: -
j_call: TRBJ2-7
v_call: TRBV7-9
cdr3_nt: TGTGCCAGCAGCTTAGTCCGGGACAGGAACTACGAGCAGTACTTC
cdr3_aa: CASSLVRDRNYEQYF

d_call: -
clone_size: -
j_call: TRBJ1-2
v_call: TRBV5-4
cdr3_nt: TGTGCCAGCAGCAGAGGTGGGGACACAAACTATGGCTACACCTTC
cdr3_aa: CASSRGGDTNYGYTF

d_call: TRBD1
clone_size: -
j_call: TRBJ2-4
v_call: TRBV5-6
cdr3_nt: TGTGCCAGCAGCTTGACAGGGGAAAACATTCAGTACTTC
cdr3_aa: CASSLTGENIQYF

d_call: -
clone_size: -
j_call: TRBJ2-4
v_call: TRBV7-9
cdr3_nt: TGTGCCAGCAGCTTAGTTAATGTGGCAAACATTCAGTACTTC
cdr3_aa: CASSLVNVANIQYF

d_call: TRBD2
clone_size: few
j_call: TRBJ2-7
v_call: TRBV7-2
cdr3_nt: TGTGCCAGCAGCTTCTCTAGCGGGATACACTACGAGCAGTACTTC
cdr3_aa: CASSFSSGIHYEQYF

d_call: -
clone_size: few
j_call: TRBJ2-3
v_call: TRBV6-5
cdr3_nt: TGTGCCAGCAGTTACGACCGAGATACGCAGTATTTT
cdr3_aa: CASSYDRDTQYF

d_call: -
clone_size: -
j_call: TRBJ2-3
v_call: TRBV4-1
cdr3_nt: TGCGCCAGCAGCCAAGAGGGGTTCACAGATACGCAGTATTTT
cdr3_aa: CASSQEGFTDTQYF

d_call: TRBD1
clone_size: -
j_call: TRBJ1-2
v_call: TRBV9
cdr3_nt: TGTGCCAGCAGCGGAATAGGACAGGGCGCTAACTATGGCTACACCTTC
cdr3_aa: CASSGIGQGANYGYTF

d_call: -
clone_size: -
j_call: TRBJ2-5
v_call: TRBV7-9
cdr3_nt: TGTGCCAGCAGCTTGGCCGGGACGGAGACCCAGTACTTC
cdr3_aa: CASSLAGTETQYF